This T cell receptor beta chain was captured by sequencing in a study of T cell changes during pregnancy in multiple sclerosis (dated by TCRdb to the late 2010s). Describing the broader study: In women with multiple sclerosis, the researchers looked at how the T cell repertoire shifted as pregnancy progressed.

Details on this clone: Its antigen is not yet known. No base quality values were provided; no much bigger clone lies one nucleotide off.

Library generation was performed with the immunoSEQ multiplex PCR assay. This immuneACCESS table, as held by TCRdb, lists in-frame sequences with V and J called but not all clones. Of the missing ones, under half trace to an unresolved V gene in checked studies; the others have no known cause. For this sample there are some 60,000 clones; 85% to 95% appear just once. The ten largest clones take up approximately 3.8% of the sample. The CDR3 starts with the cysteine, ends with the phenylalanine, and has 15 residues. The only DNA kept is the CDR3, 45 bases in frame from the first base. For CDR1 and CDR2, the germline V gene lists LGHNA and YNFKEQ. V lost 4 bases and J lost 0 bases; the stretch between them is 13 bases long.

The clonotype was recovered from a female donor in good health, enrolled as a control in a pregnancy study. This specimen consisted of peripheral blood, obtained after pregnancy. The V gene is TRBV4-2 and the J gene is TRBJ2-7; the D gene is perhaps TRBD1, on 6 matching bases. For the CDR3, the sequence is CASSPFQGFSYEQYF. The DNA sequence follows: TGTGCCAGCAGCCCGTTCCAGGGGTTCTCCTACGAGCAGTACTTC.